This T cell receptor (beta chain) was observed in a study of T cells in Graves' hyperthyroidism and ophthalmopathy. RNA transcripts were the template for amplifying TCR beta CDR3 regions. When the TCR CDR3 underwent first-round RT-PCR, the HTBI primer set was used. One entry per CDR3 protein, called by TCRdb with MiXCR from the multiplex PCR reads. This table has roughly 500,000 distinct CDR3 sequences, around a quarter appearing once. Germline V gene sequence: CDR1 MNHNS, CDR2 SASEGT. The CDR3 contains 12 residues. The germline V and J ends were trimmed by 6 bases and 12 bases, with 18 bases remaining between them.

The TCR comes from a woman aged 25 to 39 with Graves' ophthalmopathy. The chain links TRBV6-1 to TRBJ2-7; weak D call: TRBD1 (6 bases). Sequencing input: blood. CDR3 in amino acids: CASSHGGQGPYF. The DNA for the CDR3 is TGTGCCAGCAGCCACGGCGGGCAGGGGCCGTACTTC.